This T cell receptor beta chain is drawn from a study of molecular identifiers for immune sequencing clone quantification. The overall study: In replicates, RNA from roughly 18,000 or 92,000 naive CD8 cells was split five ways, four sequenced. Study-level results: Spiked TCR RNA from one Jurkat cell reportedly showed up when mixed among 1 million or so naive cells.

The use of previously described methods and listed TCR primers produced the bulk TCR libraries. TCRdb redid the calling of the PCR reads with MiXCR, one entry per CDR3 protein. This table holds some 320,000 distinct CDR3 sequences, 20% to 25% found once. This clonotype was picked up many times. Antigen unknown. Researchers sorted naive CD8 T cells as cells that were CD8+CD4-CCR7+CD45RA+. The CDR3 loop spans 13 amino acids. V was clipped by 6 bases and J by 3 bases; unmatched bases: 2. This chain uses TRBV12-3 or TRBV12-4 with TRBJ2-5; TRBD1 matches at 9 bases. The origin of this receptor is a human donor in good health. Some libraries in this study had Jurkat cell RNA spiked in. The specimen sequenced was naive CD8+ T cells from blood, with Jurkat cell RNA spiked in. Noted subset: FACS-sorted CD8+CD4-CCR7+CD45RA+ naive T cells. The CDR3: CASSGQGKETQYF. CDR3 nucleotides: TGTGCCAGCAGCGGACAGGGGAAAGAGACCCAGTACTTC.